One sample yielded the 32 T cell receptor beta chains listed below, sequenced in a study of T-cell memory formation after mild COVID-19. TCRdb fed the 5' RACE reads into MiXCR, producing one record per CDR3 protein. Found here are 200,000 to 250,000 distinct CDR3 sequences, 15% of them singletons; the top ten hold 2% to 2.5%. Material: PBMCs or a T cell subset sorted from them (not recorded which). The receptors were sampled from an adult woman who had mild COVID-19 (a few samples of this study predate the infection). Cell type and time point are not known.

CDR3 residues: CASSLESGTGAAQYF. The CDR3 bases are TGTGCCAGCAGCTTAGAATCGGGTACAGGCGCAGCTCAGTACTTC. The chain couples TRBV11-2 to TRBJ2-4; D is possibly TRBD1 (5 bases). V was pared by 0 bases and J by 12 bases, with 18 bases between. The CDR3 is made up of 15 amino acids. CDR1 and CDR2 from the germline V gene are SGHAT and FQNNGV.

This clonotype was seen a few times. This chain joins TRBV27 and TRBJ1-2; maybe TRBD1 (6 bases). This CDR3 is 16 amino acids long. V lost 4 bases to trimming and J lost 4 bases, with 19 bases between them. Germline values: CDR1 MNHEY, CDR2 SMNVEV (reference sequence). CDR3 region: CASSSQPGQPVYGYTF. CDR3 bases: TGTGCCAGCAGTTCGCAGCCTGGACAGCCCGTCTATGGCTACACCTTC.

Many counts were recorded for this clonotype. The genes are TRBV7-9 and TRBJ1-1; D remains ambiguous. CDR1 SEHNR and CDR2 FQNEAQ come from the germline V gene (reference sequence). With 5 bases removed from V and 6 bases from J, the gap between germline ends came to 13 bases. The CDR3 runs 13 residues. The CDR3 protein is CASSPSAPSEAFF. The CDR3 DNA follows: TGTGCCAGCAGCCCTAGCGCCCCGTCTGAAGCTTTCTTT.

This clonotype came up a few times. V gene TRBV5-1 combines with J gene TRBJ1-2; 7 nucleotides agree with TRBD1. The CDR3 has 14 residues. Per the germline V gene, CDR1 is SGHRS and CDR2 is YFSETQ. The V and J ends lost 4 bases and 1 base, in that order; junction bases with no gene match: 4. CDR3 in DNA: TGCGCCAGCAGCGGGGGACAGCATAACTATGGCTACACCTTC. It encodes CASSGGQHNYGYTF.

The chain has TRBV12-3 or TRBV12-4 and TRBJ1-2, with a possible D match to TRBD1 (6 bases). This CDR3 spans 15 amino acids. The V end was cut by 4 bases, the J end by 8 bases, with 20 bases between. DNA for the CDR3: TGTGCCAGCAGTTCCACAGGACAGCCGTCGGGGGGCTACACCTTC. Its protein is CASSSTGQPSGGYTF.

The genes are TRBV12-3 or TRBV12-4 and TRBJ1-1; TRBD1 is a possible D gene (6 bases). This CDR3 is built from 14 residues. With 6 bases removed from V and 1 base from J, the gap between germline ends came to 12 bases. CDR3 loop: CASSEQGQNTEAFF. DNA of the CDR3: TGTGCCAGCAGCGAACAGGGTCAGAACACTGAAGCTTTCTTT.

In its sample, this clonotype was seen a few times. The chain is built from TRBV11-2 and TRBJ2-3, with TRBD2 matching over 15 bases. The CDR3 spans 15 residues. Germline V gene sequence: CDR1 SGHAT, CDR2 FQNNGV. Trimming removed 6 bases from V and 9 bases from J; junction bases left unmatched: 7. This chain's CDR3 is CASREGLAGGQTQYF. CDR3 sequence (DNA): TGTGCCAGCAGAGAAGGACTAGCGGGAGGGCAAACGCAGTATTTT.

This clonotype has ten or more counts. This chain links TRBV19 with TRBJ2-7; D might be TRBD2 (6 bases). Trimming removed 3 bases at V and 2 bases at J, with 17 bases between. Germline V gene sequence: CDR1 LNHDA, CDR2 SQIVND (reference sequence). CDR3 length: 16 amino acids. In DNA, the CDR3 is TGTGCCAGTAGTATGCGATCGAGCGGGCCGACCTACGAGCAGTACTTC. Its protein product is CASSMRSSGPTYEQYF.

This clonotype was observed a handful of times. The CDR3 DNA follows: TGTGCCAGCAGTCGGACCACGTCGGGCTACGAGCAGTACTTC. Its protein product is CASSRTTSGYEQYF. V usage is TRBV6-2 or TRBV6-3 and J usage is TRBJ2-7; D is uncertain. This CDR3 is 14 amino acids long. The germline V gene has CDR1 MNHEY and CDR2 SVGEGT. V was shortened by 5 bases and J by 3 bases, with 14 bases between the two germline ends.

The chain carries TRBV20-1 and TRBJ2-3; D may be TRBD2 (5 bases). This CDR3 has 16 amino acids. From germline, CDR1 is DFQATT and CDR2 SNEGSKA (reference sequence). Trimming left V 0 bases short and J 1 base short, with 14 bases between. CDR3 sequence reads: CSAREEGFAGTDTQYF. In DNA, the CDR3 is TGCAGTGCTAGAGAAGAGGGCTTCGCCGGCACAGATACGCAGTATTTT.

This clonotype was detected only a few times. V is TRBV10-3 and J is TRBJ2-1, with D tentatively TRBD2 (5 bases). The CDR3 runs to 15 residues. The V end was cut by 1 base, the J end by 7 bases, with 14 bases between. CDR1 ENHRY and CDR2 SYGVKD come from the germline V gene. The chain's CDR3 is CAISEFSGFGNEQFF. CDR3 DNA sequence: TGTGCCATCAGTGAGTTCAGCGGATTCGGGAATGAGCAGTTCTTC.

In this sample, this clonotype turned up a few times. The V call is TRBV7-8, the J call TRBJ2-7, with TRBD1 matching over 9 bases. CDR1 is SGHVS, CDR2 FQNEAQ, per germline. After removal of 1 base from V and 9 bases from J, the junction contained 13 bases not matched to a gene. This CDR3 region has 16 residues. CDR3 amino acids: CASSLDPGQGVSGQYF. Written as DNA, the CDR3 is TGTGCCAGCAGCTTAGATCCGGGACAGGGAGTATCAGGGCAGTACTTC.

This clonotype appeared a single time. The chain employs TRBV7-9 and TRBJ2-7; 10 positions agree with TRBD1. The J segment lost 2 bases and the V segment lost 3 bases, leaving 7 bases of the junction unmatched. CDR1 and CDR2 from the germline V gene are SEHNR and FQNEAQ (reference sequence). This CDR3 region has 16 residues. The CDR3 DNA is TGTGCCAGCAGCTTGGTTGGGGGACAGGGGACCTACGAGCAGTACTTC. Its protein is CASSLVGGQGTYEQYF.

This clonotype came up a few times. This CDR3 is CAISDVSYEQYF. CDR3 bases: TGTGCCATCAGTGATGTTTCCTACGAGCAGTACTTC. This chain uses TRBV10-3 with TRBJ2-7; no clear D. Trimming took 3 bases from V and 1 from J, leaving 4 bases between them. CDR3 length equals 12 residues. Germline assignment: CDR1 ENHRY and CDR2 SYGVKD.

This clonotype turned up a few times. The rearrangement links TRBV7-2 to TRBJ2-7; TRBD2 is a possible D gene (5 bases). The CDR3 consists of 15 residues. Trimming stripped 6 bases from V and 1 base from J, with 16 bases between. Per germline, CDR1 SGHTA and CDR2 FQGNSA. The CDR3 region is CASSGPGPGSYEQYF. CDR3 coding DNA: TGTGCCAGCAGTGGACCCGGGCCGGGGTCCTACGAGCAGTACTTC.

This clonotype occurred a few times. The chain links TRBV5-1 to TRBJ1-1, with D perhaps matching TRBD1 (6 bases). From germline, CDR1 is SGHRS and CDR2 YFSETQ. Between the trimmed V and J ends, which lost 4 bases and 5 bases, there was a span of 12 bases. The CDR3 covers 13 residues. CDR3 sequence reads: CASSPYRETEAFF. CDR3 in DNA: TGCGCCAGCAGCCCATACAGGGAAACTGAAGCTTTCTTT.

The V gene is TRBV4-3, the J gene TRBJ2-3, with D perhaps matching TRBD1 or TRBD2 (6 bases each). Trimming took 0 bases from V and 2 from J, leaving 12 bases between them. The CDR3 runs to 16 residues. In germline, CDR1 is LGHNA, CDR2 YSLEER. DNA for the CDR3: TGCGCCAGCAGCCAAGATACGGGGGCTACCACAGATACGCAGTATTTT. Its translation is CASSQDTGATTDTQYF.

With respect to this clonotype: The missing conserved phenylalanine or tryptophan at the end of this CDR3 makes a read error likely. It is unclear where the CDR3 begins or ends on the DNA, so no DNA is shown, and the CDR3 is as TCRdb lists it. The rearrangement uses TRBV11-2 and TRBJ2-1; the table's D call of TRBD2 was not tested on the DNA. Germline assignment: CDR1 SGHAT and CDR2 FQNNGV. Including both end residues, the CDR3 is 13 amino acids long. CDR3 sequence reads: CASSLEDAGLLQV.

With respect to this clonotype: A clone one base away is much larger, so this may be a read error. The chain uses TRBV4-2 and TRBJ2-1; D is undetermined. The V end was cut by 0 bases, the J end by 11 bases, with 17 bases between. CDR1 LGHNA and CDR2 YNFKEQ come from the germline V gene. CDR3 length: 15 residues. The CDR3 region has the DNA TGTGCCAGCAGCCAAGATTACCAGCTCGCGATGCAGCAGTTCTTC. It is translated as CASSQDYQLAMQQFF.

This clonotype was detected ten times or more. This rearrangement joins TRBV20-1 to TRBJ2-1, with a weak D call TRBD1 (5 bases). V was trimmed by 3 bases and J by 6 bases, leaving 15 bases between them. Per germline, CDR1 DFQATT and CDR2 SNEGSKA (reference sequence). The CDR3 consists of 14 residues. CDR3 region: CSARGLGSPNEQFF. The CDR3 DNA is TGCAGTGCTAGGGGGCTTGGATCCCCCAATGAGCAGTTCTTC.

V and J are TRBV30 and TRBJ2-3; TRBD2 is a possible D gene (5 bases). Germline V gene lookup returns CDR1 GTSNPN and CDR2 SVGIG (reference sequence). Trimming took off 5 bases at V and 3 bases at J, with 12 bases between the two ends. The CDR3 consists of 13 residues. The CDR3 is CAWVLSGTDTQYF. The CDR3 DNA is TGTGCCTGGGTTCTGTCGGGGACAGATACGCAGTATTTT.

The gene calls are TRBV18 and TRBJ1-2; no firm D call. CDR3 size: 11 residues. Germline-derived CDR1 and CDR2 are KGHSH and LQKENI. The V end was cut by 5 bases, the J end by 3 bases, with 4 bases between. The CDR3 DNA follows: TGTGCCAGCTCAACATACTATGGCTACACCTTC. Translating it yields CASSTYYGYTF.

This clonotype has at least ten counts. The chain links TRBV6-5 to TRBJ2-1; no firm D call. V shed 4 bases and J shed 9 bases, with 13 bases lying between them. The CDR3 covers 13 residues. CDR1 and CDR2 from the germline V gene are MNHEY and SVGAGI. The CDR3 nucleotides read TGTGCCAGCAGTTCCAGCCTGGGGTTTGAGCAGTTCTTC. Amino acids: CASSSSLGFEQFF.

This clonotype is labeled as medium-sized. The chain joins TRBV11-2 to TRBJ2-3, with TRBD2 matching over 10 bases. The junction had 2 bases not matched to a gene; V was cut back by 4 bases and J by 1 base. Looked up from germline, CDR1 is SGHAT and CDR2 is FQNNGV. This CDR3 region has 15 residues. The CDR3 DNA reads TGTGCCAGCAGCTCGCTAGCGGGGGGCACAGATACGCAGTATTTT. This sequence encodes CASSSLAGGTDTQYF.

This clonotype showed up just a few times. The chain uses TRBV20-1 and TRBJ2-1; tentatively, D is TRBD2 (6 bases). CDR3 length: 14 residues. Per the germline V gene, CDR1 is DFQATT and CDR2 is SNEGSKA (reference sequence). Trimming removed 4 bases from V and 5 bases from J, with 15 bases in between. The CDR3 sequence: CSAIWRGEHNEQFF. CDR3 in DNA: TGCAGTGCTATTTGGCGGGGCGAACACAATGAGCAGTTCTTC.

This CDR3 is CASSLRGQGPYNEQFF. CDR3 sequence (DNA): TGTGCCAGCAGCTTACGTGGACAGGGGCCCTACAATGAGCAGTTCTTC. The chain carries TRBV7-3 and TRBJ2-1, with 9 bases lining up with TRBD1. CDR1 is SGHTA, CDR2 FQGTGA, per germline. Germline trimming cut 2 bases from V and 2 bases from J; bases unmatched to any gene: 4. This CDR3 spans 16 amino acids.

This clonotype was observed a handful of times. The rearrangement uses TRBV6-5 and TRBJ2-5; TRBD2 might be the D (6 bases). Germline V lookup: CDR1 MNHEY, CDR2 SVGAGI. V gave up 6 bases and J gave up 4 bases, with 24 bases separating them. The CDR3 has 17 residues. Here the CDR3 DNA reads TGTGCCAGCAGGGGGGGAGTAGGCCAATGGACCGGAGAGACCCAGTACTTC. Protein product: CASRGGVGQWTGETQYF.

V gene TRBV7-6 combines with J gene TRBJ2-1; D may be TRBD2 (6 bases). Germline CDR1 is SGHVS and CDR2 is FNYEAQ. The CDR3 has 15 residues. V gave up 2 bases and J gave up 8 bases, with 16 bases separating them. CDR3 amino acids: CASSLRVAVDDEQFF. The CDR3 bases are TGTGCCAGCAGCTTAAGGGTAGCGGTGGACGATGAGCAGTTCTTC.

The chain has TRBV29-1 and TRBJ1-1; D is ambiguous. The CDR3 spans 13 residues. Germline V lookup: CDR1 SQVTM, CDR2 ANQGSEA. V lost 6 bases to trimming and J lost 5 bases, with 16 bases between them. CDR3 DNA sequence: TGCAGCGTAATGACTCAGACGAGTACTGAAGCTTTCTTT. Translated, it gives CSVMTQTSTEAFF.

This clonotype appeared a few times. The rearrangement links TRBV3-1 to TRBJ1-1; 8 positions match TRBD1. With 4 bases clipped from V and 0 bases from J, the junction kept 4 bases outside the gene matches. CDR1 LGHDT and CDR2 YNNKEL come from the germline V gene (reference sequence). This CDR3 region has 15 residues. The CDR3 reads CASSPRDRMNTEAFF. The CDR3 nucleotides are TGTGCCAGCAGCCCACGGGACAGGATGAACACTGAAGCTTTCTTT.

This clonotype was picked up many times. The genes are TRBV11-2 and TRBJ1-5; no clear D gene. V was pared by 1 base and J by 1 base, with 2 bases between. The germline CDR1 and CDR2 sequences are SGHAT and FQNNGV. The CDR3 has 13 amino acids. CDR3 region: CASSLVSNQPQHF. CDR3 DNA: TGTGCCAGCAGCTTAGTGAGCAATCAGCCCCAGCATTTT.

This clonotype appeared many times. The chain carries TRBV6-1 and TRBJ2-1; 8 bases are a match to TRBD2. The CDR3 sequence is 16 residues long. CDR1 MNHNS and CDR2 SASEGT come from the germline V gene. Unmatched junction bases numbered 7, after V lost 2 bases and J lost 4 bases. In DNA form, the CDR3 reads TGTGCCAGCAGTGAACGGGTCGGGACTAGTTACAATGAGCAGTTCTTC. Amino acids: CASSERVGTSYNEQFF.